What follows are 20 T cell receptor beta chains derived from one specimen sequenced in a study of siplizumab effects on memory and regulatory T cells. Clones were read by immunoSEQ multiplex PCR, and TCRdb kept only the in-frame ones, dropping some. The sample yields over 45,000 clones, around 97% seen once. The source material was naive CD8+ T cells sorted from blood. The receptors shown here come from a human donor in good health.

The chain employs TRBV6-6 and TRBJ1-1; TRBD1 matches at 11 bases. V lost 2 bases, J lost 7 bases, and 6 bases stayed unmatched. Per the germline V gene, CDR1 is MNHNY and CDR2 is SVGAGI (reference sequence). The CDR3 has 15 amino acids. The CDR3 sequence: CASSYEGQGAGEAFF. The CDR3 DNA sequence: TGTGCCAGCAGTTACGAAGGACAGGGGGCGGGTGAAGCTTTCTTT.

J is TRBJ2-3 and V is TRBV27; no clear D. The V end lost 6 bases, the J end lost 4 bases, and 11 bases lay between the germline ends. The V gene's germline CDR1 is MNHEY and CDR2 SMNVEV (reference sequence). This CDR3 contains 13 residues. This CDR3 is CASSPTEADTQYF. Here the CDR3 DNA reads TGTGCCAGCAGCCCCACAGAGGCAGATACGCAGTATTTT.

The rearrangement uses TRBV4-1 and TRBJ2-7; 8 bases map to TRBD2. V trimming: 1 base; J trimming: 4 bases; junction bases outside the gene matches: 3. Germline-derived CDR1 and CDR2 are MGHRA and YSYEKL. CDR3 length equals 14 residues. CDR3 loop: CASSQGASGYEQYF. Here the CDR3 DNA reads TGCGCCAGCAGCCAAGGGGCTAGCGGGTACGAGCAGTACTTC.

The chain recombines TRBV27 with TRBJ1-4; D gene unclear. Germline loops: CDR1 MNHEY, CDR2 SMNVEV (reference sequence). CDR3 size: 13 residues. Trimming left V 4 bases short and J 13 bases short, with 16 bases between. The CDR3 nucleotides read TGTGCCAGCAGTTCCTATCTTGGGGTTAGACTGTTTTTT. Protein product: CASSSYLGVRLFF.

The chain is built from TRBV30 and TRBJ2-7; the D is unclear. V lost 0 bases to trimming and J lost 5 bases, with 20 bases between them. Germline V CDR1 and CDR2: GTSNPN, SVGIG (reference sequence). The CDR3 has 16 residues. The CDR3 spells CAWSVRASLIGDEQYF. The CDR3 DNA reads TGTGCCTGGAGTGTAAGGGCGAGCCTCATTGGGGACGAGCAGTACTTC.

The rearrangement links TRBV9 to TRBJ2-1; D gene unclear. Trimming stripped 0 bases from V and 3 bases from J, with 7 bases between. Germline-derived CDR1 and CDR2 are SGDLS and YYNGEE. The CDR3 consists of 14 residues. Here the CDR3 DNA reads TGTGCCAGCAGCGTAGTCGGAGTCTACAATGAGCAGTTCTTC. Its translation is CASSVVGVYNEQFF. Filled out from reference TRBV9 and TRBJ2-1, the complete variable domain reads DSGVTQTPKHLITATGQRVTLRCSPRSGDLSVYWYQQSLDQGLQFLIQYYNGEERAKGNILERFSAQQFPDLHSELNLSSLELGDSALYFCASSVVGVYNEQFFGPGTRLTVL.

This chain links TRBV7-8 with TRBJ1-1; TRBD1 is a possible D gene (5 bases). The CDR3 spans 16 residues. Trimming left V 5 bases short and J 0 bases short, with 16 bases between. Germline V gene sequence: CDR1 SGHVS, CDR2 FQNEAQ. CDR3 in amino acids: CASSRDTGTLNTEAFF. CDR3 nucleotide sequence: TGTGCCAGCAGCCGAGATACCGGGACGTTGAACACTGAAGCTTTCTTT.

The chain links TRBV27 to TRBJ1-1, with D possibly TRBD1 on 6 matching bases. There are 13 residues in the CDR3. Trimming cost V 3 bases and J 1 base, with 6 bases left between them. The germline gives CDR1 MNHEY, CDR2 SMNVEV (reference sequence). CDR3 nucleotide sequence: TGTGCCAGCAGTTTGGACAGGAACACTGAAGCTTTCTTT. Translated, it gives CASSLDRNTEAFF.

The chain links TRBV4-2 to TRBJ2-2; D possibly matches TRBD1 or TRBD2 (6 bases each). The CDR3 totals 16 residues. Germline V CDR1 and CDR2: LGHNA, YNFKEQ. V was trimmed by 1 base and J by 5 bases, leaving 14 bases between them. The CDR3 sequence: CASSQVTGANTGELFF. The DNA for the CDR3 is TGTGCCAGCAGCCAAGTTACGGGGGCTAATACCGGGGAGCTGTTTTTT.

The chain couples TRBV9 to TRBJ2-7; the D is unclear. Between the trimmed V and J ends, which lost 0 bases and 0 bases, there was a span of 4 bases. The germline V gene encodes CDR1 SGDLS and CDR2 YYNGEE. The CDR3 length is 13 residues. The CDR3 reads CASSVGTSYEQYF. CDR3 sequence (DNA): TGTGCCAGCAGCGTAGGTACCTCCTACGAGCAGTACTTC. The whole variable domain, filled in from reference TRBV9 and TRBJ2-7, reads DSGVTQTPKHLITATGQRVTLRCSPRSGDLSVYWYQQSLDQGLQFLIQYYNGEERAKGNILERFSAQQFPDLHSELNLSSLELGDSALYFCASSVGTSYEQYFGPGTRLTVT.

This sequence joins TRBV11-3 and TRBJ2-1; D may be TRBD1 (5 bases). Germline loops: CDR1 SGHNT, CDR2 YENEEA. This CDR3 contains 12 residues. Trimming removed 5 bases from V and 5 bases from J, with 7 bases in between. The CDR3 sequence: CASSTQDNEQFF. CDR3 bases: TGTGCCAGCAGCACACAGGACAATGAGCAGTTCTTC.

The J gene is TRBJ2-1, the V gene TRBV13, with 7 positions matching TRBD1. Germline-derived CDR1 and CDR2 are PRHDT and FYEKMQ (reference sequence). The ends lost 0 bases at V and 5 bases at J; junction bases unmatched: 7. This CDR3 is built from 16 residues. In DNA form, the CDR3 reads TGTGCCAGCAGCTTAGGCGGACAGGAATTCGACAATGAGCAGTTCTTC. Amino acids: CASSLGGQEFDNEQFF. Full variable domain (rest looked up from reference TRBV13 and TRBJ2-1): AAGVIQSPRHLIKEKRETATLKCYPIPRHDTVYWYQQGPGQDPQFLISFYEKMQSDKGSIPDRFSAQQFSDYHSELNMSSLELGDSALYFCASSLGGQEFDNEQFFGPGTRLTVL.

The rearrangement joins TRBV28 to TRBJ2-7; perhaps TRBD1 as D (6 bases). Trimming stripped 5 bases from V and 3 bases from J, with 23 bases between. The germline CDR1 and CDR2 sequences are MDHEN and SYDVKM. This CDR3 region has 17 residues. The DNA for the CDR3 is TGTGCCAGCAGTAGACACCGGGACAAGGGGATAGACTACGAGCAGTACTTC. It translates to CASSRHRDKGIDYEQYF.

V and J are TRBV29-1 and TRBJ2-3, with D perhaps matching TRBD1 (5 bases). CDR1 is SQVTM, CDR2 ANQGSEA, per germline. V gave up 5 bases and J gave up 8 bases, with 23 bases separating them. The CDR3 consists of 15 residues. The CDR3 bases are TGCAGCGTTCCCCTGAGTGGCAGGGAAGGAATTACGCAGTATTTT. Translating gives CSVPLSGREGITQYF.

The rearrangement links TRBV30 to TRBJ2-3; 7 bases fit TRBD1. Trimming at V came to 0 bases and at J to 2 bases, leaving 11 bases not matched to a gene. Germline V gene lookup returns CDR1 GTSNPN and CDR2 SVGIG (reference sequence). This CDR3 is 17 amino acids long. The CDR3 sequence is CAWSVGVGDSITDTQYF. The CDR3 nucleotides are TGTGCCTGGAGTGTAGGGGTAGGGGACAGTATCACAGATACGCAGTATTTT.

The chain uses TRBV6-5 and TRBJ2-5, with D maybe TRBD2 (5 bases). This CDR3 comprises 14 residues. The germline V gene has CDR1 MNHEY and CDR2 SVGAGI. The germline V and J ends were trimmed by 2 bases and 2 bases, with 9 bases remaining between them. CDR3: CASSYVGNQETQYF. In DNA, the CDR3 is TGTGCCAGCAGTTACGTCGGGAATCAAGAGACCCAGTACTTC.

This chain joins TRBV28 and TRBJ2-3; 10 nucleotides agree with TRBD2. Trimming removed 5 bases from V and 3 bases from J; junction bases left unmatched: 11. The germline gives CDR1 MDHEN, CDR2 SYDVKM. This CDR3 region has 17 residues. CDR3 in amino acids: CASSPLELAGRTDTQYF. The CDR3, as DNA: TGTGCCAGCAGTCCCCTAGAACTAGCGGGGCGGACAGATACGCAGTATTTT.

The gene calls are TRBV19 and TRBJ2-7; D possibly corresponds to TRBD2 (5 bases). This CDR3 spans 15 amino acids. Looked up from germline, CDR1 is LNHDA and CDR2 is SQIVND (reference sequence). V gave up 5 bases and J gave up 1 base, with 15 bases separating them. The CDR3 spells CASSWTLTPSYEQYF. The CDR3 DNA follows: TGTGCCAGTAGTTGGACTCTAACCCCTTCCTACGAGCAGTACTTC.

The chain is built from TRBV12-5 and TRBJ1-5, with TRBD1 identical over 9 bases. This CDR3 is 16 amino acids long. The junction had 6 bases not matched to a gene; V was cut back by 2 bases and J by 4 bases. The germline gives CDR1 LGHNT, CDR2 FRNRAP. The CDR3 sequence is CASGLPPGQGNQPQHF. DNA for the CDR3: TGTGCTAGTGGTTTGCCCCCGGGACAGGGTAATCAGCCCCAGCATTTT.

The chain employs TRBV6-4 and TRBJ2-1, with D possibly matching TRBD2 (6 bases). The ends were cut back, 4 bases at V and 5 bases at J, with 12 bases in the middle. The germline CDR1 and CDR2 sequences are MRHNA and SNTAGT. CDR3 length: 14 residues. The CDR3 spells CASSVSGWDNEQFF. In nucleotides, the CDR3 is TGTGCCAGCAGTGTTAGCGGATGGGACAATGAGCAGTTCTTC.